The T cell receptor beta chain under discussion was sequenced for a study of control samples from healthy donors and cancer patients. Using immunoSEQ multiplex PCR, the repertoire was profiled, and TCRdb retains in-frame clones only, with some absent. Of around 150,000 clones listed, about nine tenths are singletons. The germline V gene encodes CDR1 LGHNA and CDR2 YSLEER. This CDR3 spans 14 amino acids. The J segment lost 1 base and the V segment lost 5 bases, leaving 5 bases of the junction unmatched. The gene calls are TRBV4-3 and TRBJ2-7; 7 positions agree with TRBD1. Sequencing input: blood. The TCR sequence derives from a man aged 30-40 years in good health. The CDR3 spells CASSYHRGSYEQYF. The DNA of the CDR3 is TGCGCCAGCAGCTACCACAGGGGATCCTACGAGCAGTACTTC.